This entry lists 20 T cell receptor beta chains sequenced from one sample in a study of T cell responses to AZD1222 COVID-19 vaccine. Produced via immunoSEQ multiplex PCR; TCRdb's table is partial and in-frame only. The sample has 85,000 to 100,000 clones, roughly 88% seen once. The sequences come from peripheral blood, collected on day 0 of AZD1222 vaccination. These receptors were collected from an adult in good health.

CDR3 DNA sequence: TGTGCCAGCAGCGGGTACACAGATACGCAGTATTTT. This sequence encodes CASSGYTDTQYF. V gene TRBV7-2 combines with J gene TRBJ2-3; no firm D call. Looked up from germline, CDR1 is SGHTA and CDR2 is FQGNSA. The length of the CDR3 is 12 residues. Trimming removed 5 bases from V and 2 bases from J, with 5 bases in between.

The rearrangement uses TRBV7-9 and TRBJ2-1; 8 positions agree with TRBD2. After removal of 5 bases from V and 6 bases from J, the junction contained 9 bases not matched to a gene. Germline V gives CDR1 SEHNR, CDR2 FQNEAQ (reference sequence). This CDR3 spans 15 amino acids. The CDR3 here is CASSPRGLAGNEQFF. As DNA, the CDR3 is TGTGCCAGCAGCCCCCGTGGGCTAGCGGGCAATGAGCAGTTCTTC.

The chain couples TRBV28 to TRBJ2-3; D is ambiguous. The V and J ends lost 6 bases and 4 bases respectively, with 8 bases between them. CDR1 and CDR2 (germline): MDHEN, SYDVKM. This CDR3 contains 12 residues. CDR3 sequence reads: CASSQSPDTQYF. In DNA form, the CDR3 reads TGTGCCAGCAGCCAGAGCCCAGATACGCAGTATTTT.

The rearrangement links TRBV5-5 to TRBJ2-1, with unresolved D. Germline values: CDR1 SGHKS, CDR2 YYEKEE (reference sequence). V lost 1 base and J lost 6, with 11 bases in between. The CDR3 has 14 residues. In DNA, the CDR3 is TGTGCCAGCAGCTTGACTCCCAGCTCCAATGAGCAGTTCTTC. The encoded protein is CASSLTPSSNEQFF.

The V call is TRBV5-1, the J call TRBJ2-2; D is possibly TRBD1 (5 bases). Germline loops: CDR1 SGHRS, CDR2 YFSETQ. This CDR3 is built from 14 residues. V lost 1 base, J lost 1 base, and 5 bases lay in between. This chain's CDR3 is CASSLQGNTGELFF. CDR3 DNA sequence: TGCGCCAGCAGCTTGCAGGGGAACACCGGGGAGCTGTTTTTT.

V and J are TRBV5-1 and TRBJ2-1; D is perhaps TRBD2 (7 bases). CDR1 SGHRS and CDR2 YFSETQ come from the germline V gene. This CDR3 is 16 amino acids long. V was shortened by 4 bases and J by 2 bases, with 16 bases between the two germline ends. The CDR3 DNA follows: TGCGCCAGCAGCCCCGAGGGGGGGTTCGCCTACAATGAGCAGTTCTTC. Translated: CASSPEGGFAYNEQFF.

Comments on this clone: No DNA is shown, since the ends of the CDR3 on it are uncertain; the CDR3 is the one TCRdb lists. The chain recombines TRBV3-1 (or the pseudogene TRBV3-2) with TRBJ1-2. Counting both end residues, the CDR3 totals 17 amino acids. From germline, CDR1 is LGHDT and CDR2 YNNKEL (reference sequence). The CDR3: CASSQWAGREVAMGNTF.

This chain joins TRBV5-8 and TRBJ2-4; no clear D. The CDR3 is 12 amino acids. The V gene's germline CDR1 is SGHTS and CDR2 YDEGEE. V dropped 4 bases and J dropped 14 bases, with 16 bases sitting between them. CDR3 residues: CASSMLSGPKYF. The CDR3 region has the DNA TGTGCCAGCAGCATGCTTAGTGGCCCAAAGTACTTC.

The chain combines TRBV18 with TRBJ2-2, with D unresolved. From germline, CDR1 is KGHSH and CDR2 LQKENI. The V and J ends lost 1 base and 4 bases respectively, with 10 bases between them. There are 15 residues in the CDR3. CDR3 sequence: CASSPRVPITGELFF. The CDR3 DNA is TGTGCCAGCTCACCACGGGTTCCCATCACCGGGGAGCTGTTTTTT.

J is TRBJ1-2 and V is TRBV2; D is unclear. Germline-derived CDR1 and CDR2 are SNHLY and FYNNEI. With 1 base removed from V and 4 bases from J, the gap between germline ends came to 10 bases. The CDR3 consists of 14 residues. This CDR3 is CASSEGLQLYGYTF. The CDR3 bases are TGTGCCAGCAGTGAAGGCTTACAGCTCTATGGCTACACCTTC.

V and J are TRBV3-1 (or the pseudogene TRBV3-2) and TRBJ2-7; TRBD1 aligns across 9 bases. The trim removed 4 bases at V and 5 bases at J, leaving 6 bases unmatched. Germline V gene sequence: CDR1 LGHDT, CDR2 YNNKEL (reference sequence). There are 14 residues in the CDR3. Here the CDR3 reads CASSPRDRVHEQYF. CDR3 DNA sequence: TGTGCCAGCAGCCCTAGGGACAGGGTACACGAGCAGTACTTC.

The chain has TRBV7-2 and TRBJ1-1; perhaps TRBD1 as D (5 bases). Trimming left V 3 bases short and J 1 base short, with 12 bases between. CDR3 length equals 15 residues. CDR1 is SGHTA and CDR2 is FQGNSA in the germline V gene. CDR3 nucleotides: TGTGCCAGCAGCTTTCAGGGTGCGGCGAACACTGAAGCTTTCTTT. Translated, it gives CASSFQGAANTEAFF.

The chain combines TRBV7-9 with TRBJ1-1; D gene uncertain. Per germline, CDR1 SEHNR and CDR2 FQNEAQ (reference sequence). With 5 bases removed from V and 2 bases from J, the gap between germline ends came to 6 bases. The CDR3 spans 12 residues. The CDR3 sequence: CASSLSNTEAFF. CDR3 DNA: TGTGCCAGCAGCCTCAGTAACACTGAAGCTTTCTTT.

The rearrangement joins TRBV5-1 to TRBJ1-1, with 7 bases lining up with TRBD1. V lost 1 base and J lost 5; bases outside the gene matches: 2. Germline-derived CDR1 and CDR2 are SGHRS and YFSETQ. The length of the CDR3 is 13 residues. CDR3 sequence (DNA): TGCGCCAGCAGCTTGACAGGGGAAACTGAAGCTTTCTTT. Protein sequence: CASSLTGETEAFF.

V usage is TRBV28 and J usage is TRBJ2-5, with D hard to call. In germline, CDR1 is MDHEN, CDR2 SYDVKM. The CDR3 length is 12 residues. Trimming shortened V by 6 bases and J by 10 bases, and 15 bases separated the two germline ends. The CDR3 region is CASRPRLDIQYF. In DNA, the CDR3 is TGTGCCAGCAGACCCAGGTTAGATATCCAGTACTTC.

This clone has only one observation. This rearrangement joins TRBV6-2 or TRBV6-3 to TRBJ1-2, with unresolved D. The CDR3 spans 15 residues. Trimming cost V 2 bases and J 4 bases, with 14 bases left between them. Germline CDR1 reads MNHEY; CDR2 reads SVGEGT. CDR3 in DNA: TGTGCCAGCAGTTACGGAACCGATACCCTCTATGGCTACACCTTC. Translated, it gives CASSYGTDTLYGYTF.

The V call is TRBV10-3, the J call TRBJ1-3; D is unclear. With 0 bases removed from V and 2 bases from J, the gap between germline ends came to 8 bases. The CDR3 contains 15 residues. CDR1 ENHRY and CDR2 SYGVKD come from the germline V gene. CDR3 bases: TGTGCCATCAGTGAGTCACCCCATACTGGAAACACCATATATTTT. Protein: CAISESPHTGNTIYF.

The J gene is TRBJ1-2, the V gene TRBV6-1; 10 bases agree with TRBD1. Germline V gene data show CDR1 as MNHNS and CDR2 as SASEGT. This CDR3 is 15 amino acids long. J lost 7 bases, V lost 0 bases, and 5 bases had no gene match. CDR3 sequence reads: CASSEADRGRGGYTF. Written as DNA, the CDR3 is TGTGCCAGCAGTGAAGCTGACAGGGGGCGAGGTGGCTACACCTTC.

The chain has TRBV3-1 (or the pseudogene TRBV3-2) and TRBJ2-3; D remains ambiguous. Germline-derived CDR1 and CDR2 are LGHDT and YNNKEL (reference sequence). Trimming pared 1 base from V and 2 bases from J, leaving 4 bases between. The CDR3 length is 13 residues. The DNA for the CDR3 is TGTGCCAGCAGCCAAGCGGACACAGATACGCAGTATTTT. Amino acid sequence: CASSQADTDTQYF.

The chain couples TRBV27 to TRBJ2-1; D is possibly TRBD1 (6 bases). There are 17 residues in the CDR3. V shed 8 bases and J shed 2 bases, with 22 bases lying between them. Germline CDR1 MNHEY, CDR2 SMNVEV (reference sequence). DNA of the CDR3: TGTGCCAGCGTCCGCGTCTCCGGGACAACTACCTACAATGAGCAGTTCTTC. This gives the protein CASVRVSGTTTYNEQFF.